The 31 T cell receptor beta chains given below trace back to one sample, sequenced in a study of control samples from healthy donors and cancer patients. Profiled with immunoSEQ multiplex PCR; TCRdb holds only in-frame clones, not every one. In the table there are over 150,000 clones, 94% of which are singletons. Source material: PBMCs. The source is a man aged 60 to 75 with colorectal cancer.

This chain uses TRBV2 with TRBJ1-1; D possibly corresponds to TRBD1 (5 bases). Trimming removed 7 bases from V and 0 bases from J, with 9 bases in between. From germline, CDR1 is SNHLY and CDR2 FYNNEI. The CDR3 runs 13 residues. CDR3 nucleotide sequence: TGTGCCAGCACAGCAGGGATGAACACTGAAGCTTTCTTT. This sequence encodes CASTAGMNTEAFF.

The rearrangement uses TRBV5-4 and TRBJ2-3, with 10 bases matching TRBD2. The V and J ends lost 1 base and 5 bases, in that order; junction bases with no gene match: 4. The CDR3 has 15 residues. The germline V gene has CDR1 SGHNT and CDR2 YYREEE (reference sequence). CDR3 sequence reads: CASSLTSGVRDTQYF. CDR3 sequence (DNA): TGTGCCAGCAGCTTGACTAGCGGGGTTAGAGATACGCAGTATTTT.

As DNA, the CDR3 is TGTGCCAGCAGTCAAACAGGGAACTATGGCTACACCTTC. It yields the protein CASSQTGNYGYTF. J is TRBJ1-2 and V is TRBV12-3 or TRBV12-4; D is possibly TRBD1 (6 bases). The CDR3 has 13 amino acids. V was trimmed by 5 bases and J by 2 bases, leaving 9 bases between them.

This chain uses TRBV7-8 with TRBJ1-2; 8 nucleotides match TRBD1. The CDR3 has 13 amino acids. The V gene's germline CDR1 is SGHVS and CDR2 FQNEAQ. J gave up 8 bases and V 5 bases, and 7 bases lay outside the gene matches. Written as DNA, the CDR3 is TGTGCCAGCAGCCCAGGGGGCGCAGGAGGCTACACCTTC. This codes for CASSPGGAGGYTF.

This chain connects TRBV5-3 to TRBJ1-5; 9 bases align to TRBD1. TRBV5-3 is designated an ORF whose function remains uncertain. V dropped 0 bases and J dropped 0; count of bases not matched to a gene: 4. The CDR3 contains 17 residues. The CDR3 DNA reads as TGTGCCAGAAGCTTGGACAGGGGGCGAAGTAGCAATCAGCCCCAGCATTTT. Encoded protein: CARSLDRGRSSNQPQHF.

The chain uses TRBV5-6 and TRBJ2-5; D is possibly TRBD1 (5 bases). This CDR3 is built from 13 residues. Germline V lookup: CDR1 SGHDT, CDR2 YYEEEE. Trimming cost V 3 bases and J 6 bases, with 12 bases left between them. The CDR3 region is CASSSISGQTQYF. Written as DNA, the CDR3 is TGTGCCAGCAGCTCAATCTCAGGGCAGACCCAGTACTTC.

The V and J genes are TRBV4-1 and TRBJ1-3, with 9 bases aligning to TRBD1. CDR1 is MGHRA and CDR2 is YSYEKL in the germline V gene. CDR3 length: 17 amino acids. The ends lost 0 bases at V and 2 bases at J; junction bases unmatched: 5. The CDR3 here is CASSQDRDREPGNTIYF. DNA for the CDR3: TGCGCCAGCAGCCAAGATCGGGACAGGGAGCCTGGAAACACCATATATTTT.

The chain has TRBV7-9 and TRBJ2-1; D call uncertain. V was trimmed by 6 bases and J by 4 bases, leaving 4 bases between them. This CDR3 region has 11 residues. CDR1 and CDR2 from the germline V gene are SEHNR and FQNEAQ (reference sequence). The CDR3 nucleotides are TGTGCCAGCAGGGGTTACAATGAGCAGTTCTTC. Its protein is CASRGYNEQFF.

CDR3 nucleotides: TGTGCCAGCAGTACATCCTACGAGCAGTACTTC. As protein: CASSTSYEQYF. The chain combines TRBV7-2 with TRBJ2-7; D gene uncertain. The V gene's germline CDR1 is SGHTA and CDR2 FQGNSA. The CDR3 extends over 11 amino acids. V lost 6 bases and J 1 base, leaving 4 bases between the germline ends.

The genes are TRBV30 and TRBJ1-2; 7 nucleotides line up with TRBD1. The germline V gene encodes CDR1 GTSNPN and CDR2 SVGIG (reference sequence). The length of the CDR3 is 14 residues. The V segment lost 2 bases and the J segment 4 bases; nucleotides outside the gene matches: 7. CDR3 region: CAWSPQGGAYGYTF. The CDR3 region has the DNA TGTGCCTGGAGTCCCCAGGGGGGTGCCTATGGCTACACCTTC. Using reference TRBV30 and TRBJ1-2 for the parts outside the CDR3, the full variable domain is SQTIHQWPATLVQPVGSPLSLECTVEGTSNPNLYWYRQAAGRGLQLLFYSVGIGQISSEVPQNLSASRPQDRQFILSSKKLLLSDSGFYLCAWSPQGGAYGYTFGSGTRLTVV.

CDR3 sequence: CASSLGDERYYEQYF. CDR3 in DNA: TGTGCCAGCAGCTTAGGGGACGAGCGGTACTACGAGCAGTACTTC. The chain uses TRBV7-2 and TRBJ2-7, with D perhaps assigned TRBD1 or TRBD2 (5 bases each). The ends were cut back, 1 base at V and 3 bases at J, with 13 bases in the middle. The CDR3 has 15 amino acids. Germline V gene lookup returns CDR1 SGHTA and CDR2 FQGNSA.

This rearrangement joins TRBV9 to TRBJ2-7, with D maybe TRBD2 (5 bases). Looked up from germline, CDR1 is SGDLS and CDR2 is YYNGEE. V was shortened by 4 bases and J by 0 bases, with 14 bases between the two germline ends. This CDR3 has 15 amino acids. The CDR3 bases are TGTGCCAGCAGCCCAGACGCGGGCAGCTCCTACGAGCAGTACTTC. This encodes CASSPDAGSSYEQYF.

Comment on this clone: This sample also contains other DNA sequences that code for the same CDR3. The V and J genes are TRBV19 and TRBJ1-5; D call uncertain. Trimming pared 3 bases from V and 5 bases from J, leaving 11 bases between. This CDR3 has 14 residues. Per germline, CDR1 LNHDA and CDR2 SQIVND (reference sequence). The CDR3 loop reads CASSISGRDQPQHF. As DNA, the CDR3 is TGTGCCAGTAGTATCTCGGGAAGGGATCAGCCCCAGCATTTT.

For this clone: Its ends do not fully match the called genes, so a read error is possible. The chain carries TRBV4-3 and TRBJ1-3, with a tentative D call TRBD1 (5 bases). The CDR3 extends over 15 amino acids. Germline CDR1 and CDR2: LGHNA and YSLEER. In nucleotides, the CDR3 is TGCGCCAGCAGCCAAGAGAGGGACGGTGGATACACCATATATTTT. Translated, it gives CASSQERDGGYTIYF.

The chain uses TRBV9 and TRBJ2-6; no clear D. The CDR3 loop spans 19 amino acids. Deletions cut 0 bases from V and 0 bases from J, with 16 bases between. Germline V gene lookup returns CDR1 SGDLS and CDR2 YYNGEE. The CDR3 sequence is CASSVAQSLLLSGANVLTF. CDR3 in DNA: TGTGCCAGCAGCGTAGCTCAGAGCCTACTCCTCTCTGGGGCCAACGTCCTGACTTTC.

The gene calls are TRBV6-6 and TRBJ1-1; tentatively, D is TRBD1 (6 bases). Germline V gene data show CDR1 as MNHNY and CDR2 as SVGAGI (reference sequence). The CDR3 runs to 13 residues. V lost 8 bases, J lost 1 base, and 11 bases lay in between. The CDR3 nucleotides are TGTGCCAGCGGCGGACAGCCGAACACTGAAGCTTTCTTT. It translates to CASGGQPNTEAFF.

The chain combines TRBV7-2 with TRBJ1-2, with 8 bases matching TRBD1. The CDR3 is made up of 13 amino acids. V was pared by 2 bases and J by 8 bases, with 4 bases of the junction left unmatched. Germline V gene sequence: CDR1 SGHTA, CDR2 FQGNSA. This CDR3 reads CASSLQGADGYTF. For the CDR3, the DNA is TGTGCCAGCAGCTTACAGGGGGCGGACGGCTACACCTTC.

The chain employs TRBV6-5 and TRBJ2-7; TRBD1 agrees at 9 bases. V shed 6 bases and J 3 bases; nucleotides not matched to a gene: 3. This CDR3 has 13 amino acids. Germline values: CDR1 MNHEY, CDR2 SVGAGI. The CDR3 bases are TGTGCCAGCAGCCAGACAGGGGGCTACGAGCAGTACTTC. The encoded protein is CASSQTGGYEQYF.

J is TRBJ1-1 and V is TRBV2, with no clear D. The CDR3 is made up of 14 amino acids. CDR1 and CDR2 (germline): SNHLY, FYNNEI. V was clipped by 7 bases and J by 3 bases, with 15 bases between them. CDR3 nucleotides: TGTGCCAGCATATCAACTTTGAGGGACACTGAAGCTTTCTTT. Amino acid sequence: CASISTLRDTEAFF.

This chain links TRBV30 with TRBJ2-7, with D perhaps TRBD2 (6 bases). CDR3 length: 12 amino acids. Germline CDR1 is GTSNPN and CDR2 is SVGIG (reference sequence). The V end was cut by 0 bases, the J end by 6 bases, with 9 bases between. CDR3 nucleotides: TGTGCCTGGAGTGTACGGGGGACCGAGCAGTACTTC. This translates into CAWSVRGTEQYF.

This chain uses TRBV4-1 with TRBJ2-4; TRBD1 matches at 7 bases. V lost 4 bases, J lost 2 bases, and 8 bases stayed unmatched. Germline values: CDR1 MGHRA, CDR2 YSYEKL. The length of the CDR3 is 16 residues. The CDR3 region is CASSPPQGDTKNIQYF. The CDR3 DNA follows: TGCGCCAGCAGCCCCCCCCAGGGGGACACCAAAAACATTCAGTACTTC.

The V gene is TRBV2, the J gene TRBJ1-2; D ambiguous. The CDR3 has 15 residues. V dropped 1 base and J dropped 4 bases, with 13 bases sitting between them. Germline V gives CDR1 SNHLY, CDR2 FYNNEI. CDR3: CASSEVEEIGYGYTF. The CDR3 DNA is TGTGCCAGCAGTGAAGTGGAGGAGATCGGCTATGGCTACACCTTC.

CDR3 DNA sequence: TGTGCCAGCTCAAGCGCGGAAGGGGTGAACACTGAAGCTTTCTTT. Its translation: CASSSAEGVNTEAFF. The chain uses TRBV18 and TRBJ1-1, with D perhaps TRBD1 (5 bases). This CDR3 spans 15 amino acids. CDR1 and CDR2 (germline): KGHSH, LQKENI. The V and J ends lost 5 bases and 0 bases respectively, with 13 bases between them.

This rearrangement joins TRBV13 to TRBJ2-5; D is ambiguous. The CDR3 contains 13 residues. Trimming removed 5 bases at V and 0 bases at J, with 7 bases between. Germline V gene sequence: CDR1 PRHDT, CDR2 FYEKMQ (reference sequence). This CDR3 reads CASSQWDQETQYF. The DNA for the CDR3 is TGTGCCAGCAGCCAATGGGACCAAGAGACCCAGTACTTC.

This sequence joins TRBV28 and TRBJ1-2; 7 nucleotides align to TRBD1. V gave up 6 bases and J gave up 8 bases; unmatched junction bases: 9. CDR1 MDHEN and CDR2 SYDVKM come from the germline V gene. The CDR3 totals 13 residues. CDR3 DNA sequence: TGTGCCAGCAGGCCACAGGGGCGTTACGGCTACACCTTC. This encodes CASRPQGRYGYTF.

The chain uses TRBV6-5 and TRBJ1-1; tentative D call: TRBD1 (6 bases). Germline V lookup: CDR1 MNHEY, CDR2 SVGAGI. The CDR3 has 14 amino acids. Deletions cut 7 bases from V and 2 bases from J, with 14 bases between. The DNA of the CDR3 is TGTGCCAGCAAATTACAGGGCCCAAACACTGAAGCTTTCTTT. This encodes CASKLQGPNTEAFF.

The chain carries TRBV19 and TRBJ1-3; 9 positions match TRBD1. This CDR3 has 17 residues. Per germline, CDR1 LNHDA and CDR2 SQIVND (reference sequence). V gave up 3 bases and J gave up 1 base; unmatched junction bases: 7. In nucleotides, the CDR3 is TGTGCCAGTAGTATCTTGGGACAGGGAAAATCTGGAAACACCATATATTTT. Amino acid sequence: CASSILGQGKSGNTIYF.

The V gene is TRBV20-1, the J gene TRBJ2-7; 9 bases are shared with TRBD2. This CDR3 is built from 14 residues. The V and J ends lost 3 bases and 7 bases, in that order; junction bases with no gene match: 10. The germline CDR1 and CDR2 sequences are DFQATT and SNEGSKA (reference sequence). In DNA form, the CDR3 reads TGCAGTGCTAGTTTTAGCGGGGGCTTGGAAGAGCAGTACTTC. Amino acid sequence: CSASFSGGLEEQYF.

The chain is built from TRBV19 and TRBJ1-6; D might be TRBD1 (5 bases). Trimming removed 7 bases at V and 10 bases at J, with 14 bases between. This CDR3 is built from 13 residues. Looked up from germline, CDR1 is LNHDA and CDR2 is SQIVND (reference sequence). CDR3 DNA sequence: TGTGCCAGTATGGACACCCGCGGATCACCCCTCCACTTT. Translating it yields CASMDTRGSPLHF.

About this clone: The identical CDR3 is also encoded by other nucleotide sequences in the sample. The V and J genes are TRBV9 and TRBJ2-2; D gene ambiguous. Trimming stripped 2 bases from V and 0 bases from J, with 5 bases between. In germline, CDR1 is SGDLS, CDR2 YYNGEE. The CDR3 is 14 amino acids. CDR3 residues: CASSVRTNTGELFF. Here the CDR3 DNA reads TGTGCCAGCAGCGTTCGGACGAACACCGGGGAGCTGTTTTTT.

The chain carries TRBV5-6 and TRBJ2-6; no clear D gene. CDR1 and CDR2 (germline): SGHDT, YYEEEE. The V end lost 4 bases, the J end lost 0 bases, and 5 bases lay between the germline ends. The CDR3 is 14 residues long. The CDR3 sequence is CASSLHSGANVLTF. The CDR3 DNA follows: TGTGCCAGCAGCCTACACTCTGGGGCCAACGTCCTGACTTTC.